This is a list of T cell receptor beta chains from one sample in a study of blood T cells in healthy people across ages. TCRdb re-called the 5' RACE reads with MiXCR, one entry per CDR3 protein. The data show about 730,000 distinct CDR3 sequences, 40% to 45% seen once. Sequencing input: blood. These receptor sequences come from a woman aged 60-75 years in good health. CDR3s include the opening cysteine and the closing phenylalanine or tryptophan. D genes are given only for firm matches. Expanded clones get a size class; other rows say once, few or many, or leave the size out.

j_call | v_call | d_call | clone_size | cdr3_aa | cdr3_nt
TRBJ2-5 | TRBV29-1 | TRBD2 | few | CSVGGGAQETQYF | TGCAGCGTTGGCGGGGGGGCCCAAGAGACCCAGTACTTC
TRBJ2-7 | TRBV29-1 | TRBD2 | - | CSVYLAGRTYEQYF | TGCAGCGTCTATTTAGCGGGGCGGACCTACGAGCAGTACTTC
TRBJ2-4 | TRBV25-1 | - | - | CASSDYYSPKNIQYF | TGTGCCAGCAGTGATTATTACAGCCCGAAAAACATTCAGTACTTC
TRBJ2-7 | TRBV12-3/TRBV12-4 | TRBD2 | many | CASSLAVGLAGGVQYF | TGTGCCAGCAGTTTAGCCGTGGGACTAGCGGGAGGGGTGCAGTACTTC
TRBJ1-2 | TRBV7-9 | TRBD1 | - | CASSLWADRDHGYTF | TGTGCCAGCAGCTTATGGGCGGACAGGGACCATGGCTACACCTTC
TRBJ2-4 | TRBV2 | - | - | CASSARVQNIQYF | TGTGCCAGCAGTGCCAGGGTTCAAAACATTCAGTACTTC
TRBJ2-7 | TRBV5-1 | - | - | CASSLAAQLSYEQYF | TGCGCCAGCAGCTTGGCGGCGCAATTGTCCTACGAGCAGTACTTC
TRBJ1-2 | TRBV14 | - | - | CASSQASWGYTF | TGTGCCAGCAGCCAAGCCTCGTGGGGCTACACCTTC
TRBJ2-1 | TRBV7-8 | - | few | CASSRVHHELDEQFF | TGTGCCAGCAGCCGAGTCCATCATGAGCTGGATGAGCAGTTCTTC
TRBJ2-7 | TRBV7-9 | - | - | CASSTQATGVHEQYF | TGTGCCAGCAGCACCCAAGCAACCGGAGTCCACGAGCAGTACTTC
TRBJ2-3 | TRBV6-2/TRBV6-3 | TRBD2 | - | CASGLAGVTDTQYF | TGTGCCAGCGGGCTAGCGGGGGTCACAGATACGCAGTATTTT
TRBJ2-4 | TRBV5-4 | TRBD1 | few | CASSTGQAVAKNIQYF | TGTGCCAGCAGCACGGGACAGGCCGTCGCCAAAAACATTCAGTACTTC
TRBJ1-1 | TRBV6-1 | - | - | CASSALMNTEAFF | TGTGCCAGCAGTGCCCTAATGAACACTGAAGCTTTCTTT
TRBJ2-3 | TRBV10-3 | - | - | CAISERSVGTDTQYF | TGTGCCATCAGTGAGCGGTCGGTAGGCACAGATACGCAGTATTTT
TRBJ2-1 | TRBV3-1 | TRBD2 | many | CASSQLLAGGNEQFF | TGTGCCAGCAGCCAATTATTAGCGGGGGGAAATGAGCAGTTCTTC
TRBJ2-7 | TRBV7-9 | - | - | CASSLGAAPYEQYF | TGTGCCAGCAGCTTAGGGGCCGCACCCTACGAGCAGTACTTC
TRBJ2-5 | TRBV7-2 | - | - | CAGTPLPGETQYF | TGTGCCGGCACGCCCCTACCGGGAGAGACCCAGTACTTC
TRBJ2-3 | TRBV20-1 | TRBD2 | few | CSAKKVSGSPDTQYF | TGCAGTGCTAAAAAGGTTAGCGGGAGTCCAGATACGCAGTATTTT
TRBJ1-2 | TRBV6-5 | TRBD1 | - | CASSYDRAEVYGYTF | TGTGCCAGCAGTTATGACAGGGCGGAAGTATATGGCTACACCTTC
TRBJ2-5 | TRBV20-1 | TRBD2 | - | CSARVRGRALINEQYF | TGCAGTGCTAGAGTTCGCGGGAGGGCCTTGATTAATGAGCAGTACTTC
TRBJ2-5 | TRBV12-3/TRBV12-4 | TRBD2 | once | CASSPQPGLVGKETQYF | TGTGCCAGCAGTCCCCAACCGGGACTAGTGGGGAAAGAGACCCAGTACTTC
TRBJ2-3 | TRBV30 | - | - | CAWSLTGTSTDTQYF | TGTGCCTGGAGTTTGACGGGGACTAGCACAGATACGCAGTATTTT
TRBJ1-2 | TRBV6-1 | TRBD1 | few | CASTRPDRDGYTF | TGTGCCAGCACCCGACCGGACAGGGATGGCTACACCTTC
TRBJ2-6 | TRBV29-1 | - | many | CSVEGAGANVLTF | TGCAGCGTGGAGGGTGCGGGGGCCAACGTCCTGACTTTC
TRBJ1-2 | TRBV12-3/TRBV12-4 | - | - | CASGLIWVGNYGYTF | TGTGCCAGCGGTTTAATATGGGTAGGGAACTATGGCTACACCTTC
TRBJ2-5 | TRBV6-2/TRBV6-3 | TRBD1 | - | CASSYSLLLQGEETQYF | TGTGCCAGCAGTTACTCCCTCCTCCTACAGGGGGAAGAGACCCAGTACTTC